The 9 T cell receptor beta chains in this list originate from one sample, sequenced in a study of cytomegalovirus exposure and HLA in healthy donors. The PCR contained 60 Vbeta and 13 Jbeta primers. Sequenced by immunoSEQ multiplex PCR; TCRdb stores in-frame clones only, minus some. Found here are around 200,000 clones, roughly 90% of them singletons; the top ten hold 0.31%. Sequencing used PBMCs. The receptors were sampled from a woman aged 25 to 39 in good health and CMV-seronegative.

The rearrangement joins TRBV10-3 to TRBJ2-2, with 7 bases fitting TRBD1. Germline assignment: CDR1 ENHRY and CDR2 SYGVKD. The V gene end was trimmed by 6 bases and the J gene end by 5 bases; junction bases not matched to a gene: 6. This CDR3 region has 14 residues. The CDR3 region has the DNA TGTGCCATCAGGGGGACAGAGTTTACCGGGGAGCTGTTTTTT. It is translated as CAIRGTEFTGELFF.

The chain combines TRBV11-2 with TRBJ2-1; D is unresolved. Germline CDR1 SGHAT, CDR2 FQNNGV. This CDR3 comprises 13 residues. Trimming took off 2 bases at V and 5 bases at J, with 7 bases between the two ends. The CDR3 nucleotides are TGTGCCAGCAGCTTACAACCTAACAATGAGCAGTTCTTC. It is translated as CASSLQPNNEQFF.

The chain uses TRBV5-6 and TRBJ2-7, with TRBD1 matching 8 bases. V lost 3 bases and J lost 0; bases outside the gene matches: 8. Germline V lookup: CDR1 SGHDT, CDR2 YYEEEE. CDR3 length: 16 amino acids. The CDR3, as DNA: TGTGCCAGCAGCTGGGGGACAGGATATAACTCCTACGAGCAGTACTTC. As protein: CASSWGTGYNSYEQYF.

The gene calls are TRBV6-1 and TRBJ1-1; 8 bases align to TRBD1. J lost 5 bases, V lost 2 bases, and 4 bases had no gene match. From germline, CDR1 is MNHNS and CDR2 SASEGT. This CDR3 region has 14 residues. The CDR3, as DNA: TGTGCCAGCAGTGAACAGGGGGCAGATACTGAAGCTTTCTTT. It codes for CASSEQGADTEAFF.

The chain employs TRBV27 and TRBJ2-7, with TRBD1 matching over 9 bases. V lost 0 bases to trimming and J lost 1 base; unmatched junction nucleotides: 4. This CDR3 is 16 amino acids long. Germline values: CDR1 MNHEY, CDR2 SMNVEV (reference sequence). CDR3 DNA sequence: TGTGCCAGCAGTTTATCCGCACAGGGGGCGTCCTACGAGCAGTACTTC. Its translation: CASSLSAQGASYEQYF.

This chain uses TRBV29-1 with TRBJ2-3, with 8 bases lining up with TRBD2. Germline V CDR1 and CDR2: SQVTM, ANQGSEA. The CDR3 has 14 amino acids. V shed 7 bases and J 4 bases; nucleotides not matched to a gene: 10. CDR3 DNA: TGCAGCGGGACTAGCTGGGGTTCAGCAGATACGCAGTATTTT. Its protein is CSGTSWGSADTQYF.

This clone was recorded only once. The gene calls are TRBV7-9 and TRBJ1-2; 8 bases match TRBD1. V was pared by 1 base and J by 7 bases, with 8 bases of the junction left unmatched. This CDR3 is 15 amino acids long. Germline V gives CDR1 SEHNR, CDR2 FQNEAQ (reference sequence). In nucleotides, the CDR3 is TGTGCCAGCAGCTTAGGGACAGGGTCCATTGGTGGCTACACCTTC. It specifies CASSLGTGSIGGYTF.

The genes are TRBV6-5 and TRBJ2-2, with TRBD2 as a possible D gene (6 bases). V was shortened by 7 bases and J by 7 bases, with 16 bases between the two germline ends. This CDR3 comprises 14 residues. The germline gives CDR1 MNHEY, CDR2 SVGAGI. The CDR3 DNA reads TGTGCCAGCACCATACCAGGAGGGATCGGGGAGCTGTTTTTT. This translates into CASTIPGGIGELFF.

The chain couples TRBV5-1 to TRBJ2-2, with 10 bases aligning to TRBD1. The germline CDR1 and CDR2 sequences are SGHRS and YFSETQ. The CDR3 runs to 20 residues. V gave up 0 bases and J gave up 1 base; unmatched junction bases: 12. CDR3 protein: CASSLASGQGLRVNTGELFF. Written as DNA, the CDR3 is TGCGCCAGCAGCTTGGCTTCGGGACAGGGGTTGAGAGTGAACACCGGGGAGCTGTTTTTT.